This record concerns one T cell receptor (beta chain) sequence. What this receptor recognizes is not known. Per-base quality was not reported, and no clone a single base away is much larger than it. TCRbeta CDR3 regions were sequenced with the immunoSEQ Assay. After extraction, genomic DNA underwent amplification by bias-controlled multiplex PCR, followed by high-throughput sequencing. The paper's processing steps were these. To quantify the absolute abundance of every unique TCRbeta CDR3 region, sequences were collapsed and filtered. Usable DNA was measured by amplifying reference genes present in all nucleated cells, and TCRbeta template counts were normalized to that usable DNA to estimate T cell fraction. Repertoire TCRs were annotated as SARS-CoV-2-specific when V gene, CDR3 amino acid sequence and J gene were exactly matched to a known reactive TCR set. The reference SARS-CoV-2 TCR set was obtained from MIRA and was filtered for enrichment in COVID-19-positive ImmuneCODE repertoires, whereby public or cross-reactive TCRs were removed. Drawing on the MIRA antigens, annotated TCRs were analysed further at the level of specific ORF or position within ORF. Breadth was defined as annotated unique rearrangements over total unique productive rearrangements; depth was the summed frequency of those rearrangements. Group comparisons of TCR breadth used two-sided Wilcoxon rank-sum tests. Not all clones reach the TCRdb copy of this immuneACCESS table, which keeps in-frame sequences only. Checked studies attribute under half of the gap to unresolved V genes and leave the rest unexplained. V, J and clone size reflect that table, while D and trimming were determined from the DNA. In this sample the table shows just over 350,000 clones, 80% to 90% of which occur a single time. The ten largest account for 3% to 4% of the sample.

There are 14 amino acids in the CDR3, from cysteine to phenylalanine inclusive. CDR3 DNA only is kept here, 42 bases in frame from base 1. Via the germline V gene, CDR1 is ENHRY and CDR2 SYGVKD. Trimming removed 3 bases from V and 7 bases from J, leaving 15 bases between the germline ends. This entry comes from a study of Ad26.COV2.S vaccination and SARS-CoV-2 variants (dated by TCRdb to the early 2020s). In the study overall: Donors in the vaccine arm were drawn from COV1001, a multicentre, randomized, double-blind, placebo-controlled phase I-IIa trial testing Ad26.COV2.S in healthy adults. Ad26.COV2.S was given intramuscularly at 5x10^10 or 1x10^11 viral particles, as a single shot or as two shots 56 days apart. Sequencing of the TCRbeta repertoire served to evaluate the specificity and breadth of SARS-CoV-2-reactive T cell receptors following Ad26.COV2.S vaccination. A total of roughly 30 samples were included in the TCR-sequenced set, comprising around 19 Ad26.COV2.S vaccine recipients, 5 placebo recipients and 8 SARS-CoV-2 convalescent individuals. Trial participants were randomized into five groups of five: low-dose or high-dose Ad26.COV2.S given once or twice, or placebo on both occasions. Investigators remained blinded to trial group allocation during experiments and outcome assessment.

The treatment or condition label here, explained by the study, means: around 19 received Ad26.COV2.S at low or high dose, single or two shots; 5 received placebo; per-sample allocation not given. For vaccine and placebo recipients, repertoires were sequenced using samples collected on day 63 after the first injection. Between 29 July and 7 August 2020, Cohort 1b enrolled around 24 adults aged 18-55 years at one site in Boston, USA. Ad26.COV2.S was a replication-incompetent adenovirus type 26 vector expressing a prefusion-stabilized SARS-CoV-2 spike protein from the original Wuhan strain. Study-wide findings and limitations: The study was not powered for comparison of responses between vaccine doses or regimens. After vaccination, spike-specific CD8+ and CD4+ T cell responses were reported to show substantial breadth. It was noted by the authors that total T cell responses may have been underestimated by the TCR breadth and depth analyses. Non-spike TCR breadth was comparable between vaccine and placebo recipients, consistent with the vaccine containing only spike. Spike-specific TCR breadth was higher in Ad26.COV2.S recipients than in placebo recipients (P = 0.0014).

The sequencing here drew on peripheral blood, taken in a trial of Ad26.COV2.S vaccine versus placebo. The clonotype was recovered from a person between 18 and 65 years old who received the Ad26.COV2.S COVID-19 vaccine or a placebo. The chain uses TRBV10-3 and TRBJ2-5; the D gene is perhaps TRBD2, from 7 matching bases. The CDR3 sequence is CAISEGGGRGTQYF. The nucleotides read TGTGCCATCAGTGAAGGGGGGGGCCGCGGGACCCAGTACTTC.